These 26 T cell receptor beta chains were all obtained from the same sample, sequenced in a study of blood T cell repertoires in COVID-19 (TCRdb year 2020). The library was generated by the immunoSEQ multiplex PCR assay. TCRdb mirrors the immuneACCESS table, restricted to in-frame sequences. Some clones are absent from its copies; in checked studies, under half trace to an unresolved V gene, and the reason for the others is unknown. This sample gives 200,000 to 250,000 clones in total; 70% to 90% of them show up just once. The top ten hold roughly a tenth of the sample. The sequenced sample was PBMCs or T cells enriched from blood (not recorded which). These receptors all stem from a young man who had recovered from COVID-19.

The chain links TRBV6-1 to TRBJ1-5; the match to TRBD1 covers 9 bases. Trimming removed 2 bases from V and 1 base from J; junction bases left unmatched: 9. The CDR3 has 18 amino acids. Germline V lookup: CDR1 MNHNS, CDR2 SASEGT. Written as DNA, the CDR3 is TGTGCCAGCAGTGAATCTACAGGGGGCCCTGGAAGCAATCAGCCCCAGCATTTT. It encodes CASSESTGGPGSNQPQHF.

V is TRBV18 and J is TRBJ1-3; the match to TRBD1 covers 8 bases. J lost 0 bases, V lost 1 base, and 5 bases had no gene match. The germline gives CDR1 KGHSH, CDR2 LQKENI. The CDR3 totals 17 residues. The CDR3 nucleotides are TGTGCCAGCTCACCACAACAGGGGGGACTCTCTGGAAACACCATATATTTT. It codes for CASSPQQGGLSGNTIYF.

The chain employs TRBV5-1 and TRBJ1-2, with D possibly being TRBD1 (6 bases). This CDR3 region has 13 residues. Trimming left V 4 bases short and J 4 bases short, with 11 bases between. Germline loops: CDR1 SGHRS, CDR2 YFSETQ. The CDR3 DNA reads TGCGCCAGCAGCCGCCCGGACAGCTATGGCTACACCTTC. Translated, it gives CASSRPDSYGYTF.

The CDR3 bases are TGTGCCAGTAGTTTACAGGGTGTTAACTATGGCTACACCTTC. This codes for CASSLQGVNYGYTF. The V gene is TRBV19, the J gene TRBJ1-2; weak D call: TRBD1 (6 bases). V gave up 5 bases and J gave up 1 base, with 11 bases separating them. The V gene's germline CDR1 is LNHDA and CDR2 SQIVND (reference sequence). The CDR3 runs 14 residues.

The CDR3 protein is CASSELARGLSEAFF. In nucleotides, the CDR3 is TGTGCCAGCAGTGAACTTGCCAGGGGTTTATCTGAAGCTTTCTTT. The chain joins TRBV6-1 to TRBJ1-1; TRBD1 might be the D (6 bases). Trimming shortened V by 2 bases and J by 6 bases, and 16 bases separated the two germline ends. This CDR3 comprises 15 residues. The germline gives CDR1 MNHNS, CDR2 SASEGT.

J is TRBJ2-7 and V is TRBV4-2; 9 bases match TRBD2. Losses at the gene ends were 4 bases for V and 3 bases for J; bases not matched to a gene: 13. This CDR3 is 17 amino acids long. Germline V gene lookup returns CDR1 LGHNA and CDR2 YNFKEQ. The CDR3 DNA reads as TGTGCCAGCAGCCCTGGGGTGGCTAGCGGGGTCGTCTACGAGCAGTACTTC. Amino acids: CASSPGVASGVVYEQYF.

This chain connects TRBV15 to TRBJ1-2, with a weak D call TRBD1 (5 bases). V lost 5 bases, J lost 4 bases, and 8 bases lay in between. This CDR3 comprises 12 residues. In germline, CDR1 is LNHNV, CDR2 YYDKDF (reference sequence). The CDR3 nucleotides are TGTGCCACCAGCGGGGACTCCTATGGCTACACCTTC. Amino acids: CATSGDSYGYTF.

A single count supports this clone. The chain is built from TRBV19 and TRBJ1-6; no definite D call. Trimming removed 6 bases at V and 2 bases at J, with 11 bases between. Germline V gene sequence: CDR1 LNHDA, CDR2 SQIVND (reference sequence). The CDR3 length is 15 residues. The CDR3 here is CASRGWATYNSPLHF. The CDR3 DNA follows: TGTGCCAGTAGAGGATGGGCCACCTATAATTCACCCCTCCACTTT.

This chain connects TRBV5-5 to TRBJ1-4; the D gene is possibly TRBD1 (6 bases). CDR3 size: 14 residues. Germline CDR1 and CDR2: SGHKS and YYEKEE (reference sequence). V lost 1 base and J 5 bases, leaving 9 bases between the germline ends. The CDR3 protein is CASSLIGGNEKLFF. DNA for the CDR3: TGTGCCAGCAGCTTGATTGGGGGCAATGAAAAACTGTTTTTT.

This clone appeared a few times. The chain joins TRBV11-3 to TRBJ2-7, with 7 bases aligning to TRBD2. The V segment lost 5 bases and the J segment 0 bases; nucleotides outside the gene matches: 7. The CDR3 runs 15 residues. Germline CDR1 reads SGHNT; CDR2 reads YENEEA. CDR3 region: CASSPGTTPSYEQYF. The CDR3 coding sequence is TGTGCCAGCAGCCCAGGGACTACCCCCTCCTACGAGCAGTACTTC.

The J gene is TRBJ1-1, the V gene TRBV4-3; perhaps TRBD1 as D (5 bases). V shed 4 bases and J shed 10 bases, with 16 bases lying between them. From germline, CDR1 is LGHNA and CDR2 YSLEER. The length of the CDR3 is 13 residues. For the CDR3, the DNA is TGCGCCAGCAGCCCAAGACAGCTTGGTTTAGCTTTCTTT. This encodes CASSPRQLGLAFF.

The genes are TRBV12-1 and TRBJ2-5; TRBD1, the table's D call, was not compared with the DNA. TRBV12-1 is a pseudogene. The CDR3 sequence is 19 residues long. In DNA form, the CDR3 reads TGTGCCAGCAGCTGCCTCTACCTTCCGGGACAGGCGGCCGTAGAGACCCAGTACTTC. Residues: CASSCLYLPGQAAVETQYF.

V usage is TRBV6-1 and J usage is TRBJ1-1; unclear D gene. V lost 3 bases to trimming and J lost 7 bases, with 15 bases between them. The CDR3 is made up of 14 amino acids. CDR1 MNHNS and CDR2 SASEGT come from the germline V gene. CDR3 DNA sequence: TGTGCCAGCAGTGAGCCCGGGAGAAACTATGAAGCTTTCTTT. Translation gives CASSEPGRNYEAFF.

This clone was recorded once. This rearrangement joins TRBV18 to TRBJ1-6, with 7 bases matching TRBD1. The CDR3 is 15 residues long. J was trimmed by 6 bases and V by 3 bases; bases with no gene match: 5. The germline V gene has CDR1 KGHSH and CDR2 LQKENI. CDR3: CASSPGTVVNSPLHF. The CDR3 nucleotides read TGTGCCAGCTCACCGGGGACAGTTGTTAATTCACCCCTCCACTTT.

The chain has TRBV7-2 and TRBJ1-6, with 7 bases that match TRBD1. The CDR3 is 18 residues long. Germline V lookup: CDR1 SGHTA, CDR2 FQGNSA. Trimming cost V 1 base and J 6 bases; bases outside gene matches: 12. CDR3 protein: CASSLGGAGTAINSPLHF. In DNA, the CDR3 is TGTGCCAGCAGCTTAGGGGGGGCCGGGACAGCGATTAATTCACCCCTCCACTTT.

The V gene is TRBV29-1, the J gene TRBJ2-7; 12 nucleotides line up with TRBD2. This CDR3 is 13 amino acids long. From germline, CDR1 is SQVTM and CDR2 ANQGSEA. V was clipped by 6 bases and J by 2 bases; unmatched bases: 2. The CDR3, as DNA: TGCAGCGTGGGGACTAGCGGGCCCTACGAGCAGTACTTC. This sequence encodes CSVGTSGPYEQYF.

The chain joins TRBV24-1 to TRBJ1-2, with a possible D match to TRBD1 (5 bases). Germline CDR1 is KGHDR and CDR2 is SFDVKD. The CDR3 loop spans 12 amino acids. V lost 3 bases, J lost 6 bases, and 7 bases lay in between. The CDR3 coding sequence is TGTGCCACCAGTGATCGCAGGGATGGCTACACCTTC. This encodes CATSDRRDGYTF.

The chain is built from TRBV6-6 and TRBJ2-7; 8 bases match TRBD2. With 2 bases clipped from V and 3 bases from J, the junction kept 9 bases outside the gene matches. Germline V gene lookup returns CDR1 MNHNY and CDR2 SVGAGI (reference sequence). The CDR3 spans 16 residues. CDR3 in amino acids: CASSYVEGLAGYEQYF. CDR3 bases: TGTGCCAGCAGTTACGTCGAGGGGCTAGCGGGCTACGAGCAGTACTTC.

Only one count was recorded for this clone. The chain's CDR3 is CASSYSDGSYEQYF. The CDR3 region has the DNA TGTGCCAGCAGTTACTCGGACGGGAGCTACGAGCAGTACTTC. The genes are TRBV6-5 and TRBJ2-7, with a possible D match to TRBD2 (6 bases). V dropped 0 bases and J dropped 3 bases, with 9 bases sitting between them. Germline V gene sequence: CDR1 MNHEY, CDR2 SVGAGI. This CDR3 is 14 amino acids long.

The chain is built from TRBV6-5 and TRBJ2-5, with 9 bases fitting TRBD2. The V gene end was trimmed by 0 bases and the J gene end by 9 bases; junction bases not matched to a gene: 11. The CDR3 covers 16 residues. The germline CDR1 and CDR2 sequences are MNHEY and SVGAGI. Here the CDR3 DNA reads TGTGCCAGCAGTTACTCGCAGCGGGGGGTCGGCTTTTCCCAGTACTTC. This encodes CASSYSQRGVGFSQYF.

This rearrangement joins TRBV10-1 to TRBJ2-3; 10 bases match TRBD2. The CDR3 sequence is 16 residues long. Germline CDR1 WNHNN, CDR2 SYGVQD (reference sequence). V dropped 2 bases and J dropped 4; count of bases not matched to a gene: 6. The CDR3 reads CASSEPASGSADTQYF. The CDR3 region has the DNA TGCGCCAGCAGTGAGCCAGCTAGCGGGAGCGCAGATACGCAGTATTTT.

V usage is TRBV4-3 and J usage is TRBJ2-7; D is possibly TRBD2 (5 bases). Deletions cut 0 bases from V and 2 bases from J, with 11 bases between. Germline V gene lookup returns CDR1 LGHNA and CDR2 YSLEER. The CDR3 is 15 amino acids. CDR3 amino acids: CASSQDPQTTYEQYF. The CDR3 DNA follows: TGCGCCAGCAGCCAAGATCCACAGACTACCTACGAGCAGTACTTC.

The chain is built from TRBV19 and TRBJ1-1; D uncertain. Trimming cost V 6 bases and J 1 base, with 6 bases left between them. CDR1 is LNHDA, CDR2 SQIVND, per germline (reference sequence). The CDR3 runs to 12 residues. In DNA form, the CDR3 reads TGTGCCAGTAGATGGGCGAACACTGAAGCTTTCTTT. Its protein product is CASRWANTEAFF.

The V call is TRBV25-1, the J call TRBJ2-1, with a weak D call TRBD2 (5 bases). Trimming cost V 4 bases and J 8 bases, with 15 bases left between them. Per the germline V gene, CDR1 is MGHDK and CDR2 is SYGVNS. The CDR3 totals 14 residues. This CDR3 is CASSVFGKRDEQFF. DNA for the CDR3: TGTGCCAGCAGTGTGTTCGGGAAGCGTGATGAGCAGTTCTTC.

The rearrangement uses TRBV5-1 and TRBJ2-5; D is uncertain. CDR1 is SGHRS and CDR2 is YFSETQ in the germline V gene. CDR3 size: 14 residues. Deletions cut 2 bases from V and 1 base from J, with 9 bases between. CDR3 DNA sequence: TGCGCCAGCAGCTTTGGTTCTAGCCAAGAGACCCAGTACTTC. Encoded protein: CASSFGSSQETQYF.

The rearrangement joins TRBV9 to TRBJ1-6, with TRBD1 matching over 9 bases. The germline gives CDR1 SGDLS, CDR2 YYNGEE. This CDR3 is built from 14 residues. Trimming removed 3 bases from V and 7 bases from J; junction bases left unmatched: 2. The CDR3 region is CASSGGTGNSPLHF. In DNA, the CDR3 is TGTGCCAGCAGCGGCGGGACAGGGAATTCACCCCTCCACTTT. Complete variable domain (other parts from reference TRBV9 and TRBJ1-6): DSGVTQTPKHLITATGQRVTLRCSPRSGDLSVYWYQQSLDQGLQFLIQYYNGEERAKGNILERFSAQQFPDLHSELNLSSLELGDSALYFCASSGGTGNSPLHFGNGTRLTVT.